This T cell receptor beta chain emerged from a study of beta chain features in type 1 diabetes. Across the whole study: Researchers looked at 95 million to 140 million sorted cells across all samples. Overall study results and limits: PCR might favor shorter templates, but any such skew would affect patients and controls equally. At VDJ recombination sites, type 1 diabetes patients had fewer insertions and more deleted nucleotides. Any HLA effect on TCRB rearrangement was left unresolved by small sub-analyses. TCRB CDR3 length was moderately but significantly reduced in all four CD4+ subsets of Type 1 diabetes patients.

What was sequenced were expressed TCRB transcripts, since all of the isolated RNA had been reverse transcribed. Sequencing was performed with immunoSEQ multiplex PCR; in TCRdb, only in-frame clones are kept and a portion is missing. Of about 240,000 clones detected, roughly 14% appear once; the ten largest clones hold just under 0.02%. In its sample, this clone was seen a few times. Its cognate antigen is unknown. The CDR3 contains 18 residues. J gave up 2 bases and V 0 bases, and 10 bases lay outside the gene matches. Per the germline V gene, CDR1 is SGHDT and CDR2 is YYEEEE. Sequenced: naive CD4+ T cells from blood. V gene TRBV5-6 combines with J gene TRBJ2-3, with TRBD2 matching 9 bases. This sequence was found in a man aged 30 to 45 with type 1 diabetes. The chain's CDR3 is CASSLALLAGRFTDTQYF. For the CDR3, the DNA is TGTGCCAGCAGCTTGGCTTTGCTAGCGGGGAGATTCACAGATACGCAGTATTTT.